The clone carrying this T cell receptor (beta chain) has at least ten counts. This sample was included in a study of regulatory T cells in long-lasting Graves disease. Arm-PCR of CDR3 regions with iRepertoire HTBI primers generated TCR beta libraries. TCRdb re-called the multiplex PCR reads with MiXCR, one entry per CDR3 protein. Of about 610,000 distinct CDR3 sequences listed, 15% to 20% are singletons. Trimming at V came to 6 bases and at J to 4 bases, leaving 14 bases not matched to a gene. The CDR3 spans 16 residues. Germline V gene sequence: CDR1 MDHEN, CDR2 SYDVKM. The time point was: newly diagnosed GD, antithyroid drugs for less than 3 months. The authors made the TCR library using RNA they extracted from PBMCs. These data also featured in a second study, about T cells in Graves' hyperthyroidism and ophthalmopathy. From that second work: Most expanded thyroid clonotypes above 0.001 also appeared in blood.

This clonotype originated in a man between 18 and 29 years old with Graves disease. The chain links TRBV28 to TRBJ1-2; 7 bases are shared with TRBD1. The material was peripheral blood mononuclear cells (PBMCs), obtained at new diagnosis, from a patient treated with antithyroid drugs. The chain's CDR3 is CASSQTQGGNFYGYTF. Here the CDR3 DNA reads TGTGCCAGCAGCCAGACCCAGGGGGGGAACTTCTATGGCTACACCTTC.